What follows describes a single T cell receptor beta chain. Germline values: CDR1 SGDLS, CDR2 YYNGEE. V was clipped by 4 bases and J by 2 bases; unmatched bases: 9. This CDR3 contains 15 residues. These data are taken from a study of blood T cell repertoires in COVID-19. In the study overall: The analysed material was cDNA or gDNA that came from T cells, B-cell-depleted T cells, or PBMCs.

This table comes from immunoSEQ multiplex PCR, and its TCRdb copy is limited to in-frame clones, with some not included. The profile shows some 150,000 clones, around 87% of them singletons. The sequence came from a woman between 55 and 75 years old with active or convalescent COVID-19. This rearrangement joins TRBV9 to TRBJ2-7; 7 positions agree with TRBD1. Material for sequencing was peripheral blood. CDR3 bases: TGTGCCAGCAGCCGGACGGGGACAGAAGCCTACGAGCAGTACTTC. Translated, it gives CASSRTGTEAYEQYF.